This entry describes one T cell receptor (beta chain). Trimming removed 0 bases at V and 4 bases at J, with 7 bases between. Per germline, CDR1 KGHSH and CDR2 LQKENI. The CDR3 is 14 residues long. This sample was included in a study of shared T cell receptors in the human thymus. Here immunoSEQ multiplex PCR was the method, and the copy in TCRdb shows in-frame clones only, minus some. Here the sample spans about 610,000 clones, 88% being singletons. The same sample was also studied in work on human thymus T cells. That source reports: Apparent skewing of V and J gene usage characterized both thymic and blood repertoires. Unrelated people showed highly overlapping thymic repertoires, related research reported.

The J gene is TRBJ2-1, the V gene TRBV18; D is unresolved. The sample was thymocytes. This TCR derives from a boy under two years old with a congenital heart defect. The CDR3: CASSPPITYNEQFF. DNA of the CDR3: TGTGCCAGCTCACCACCCATTACTTACAATGAGCAGTTCTTC.